The clone carrying this T cell receptor beta chain was observed a few times. The antigen is undetermined. The entry originates in a study of T cells in Graves' hyperthyroidism and ophthalmopathy. Amplification yielded TCR beta CDR3 regions, with RNA transcripts as the source. The HTBI primer set drove a first-round RT-PCR of the TCR CDR3. MiXCR, applied by TCRdb to the multiplex PCR reads, yields one record per CDR3 protein. The table includes approximately 95,000 distinct CDR3 sequences, around 42% detected once. Diagnostic decisions used clinical symptoms, serum thyroxine and TRAb, thyroid ultrasound and orbital computed tomography. Regarding the study as a whole: The model identified upcoming ophthalmopathy a median 6.5 months ahead of onset.

CDR1 is SEHNR, CDR2 FQNEAQ, per germline (reference sequence). CDR3 size: 14 residues. The trim removed 4 bases at V and 8 bases at J, leaving 5 bases unmatched. This TCR was recovered from a woman aged 25-40 years with Graves' hyperthyroidism. The gene calls are TRBV7-9 and TRBJ2-7; 13 bases are a match to TRBD2. Input material: peripheral blood or thyroid tissue (not recorded which). The CDR3 is CASSSGTSGNQQYF. CDR3 nucleotides: TGTGCCAGCAGCTCCGGGACTAGCGGGAACCAGCAGTACTTC.